Listed below are T cell receptor beta chains from one sample, sequenced in a study of graft-versus-host responses after intestinal transplantation. Clones were sequenced by immunoSEQ multiplex PCR, and TCRdb holds only the in-frame ones, with some missing. Counted here are some 13,000 clones, around four fifths occurring once; the ten biggest clones make up around 23%. This specimen was PBMCs, taken after intestinal transplantation. These receptors were taken from a human patient who received an intestinal transplant, so some T cells may come from the graft donor. Each CDR3 is given with its conserved first and last residue. D genes are given only for firm matches. The size field is filled for only some rows; it gives once, few, many or a size class.

>TRBV19|TRBD1|TRBJ2-7|-
TGTGCCAGTAGTACGACAGGGGCTCGCCTCGAGCAGTACTTC
CASSTTGARLEQYF
>TRBV27|TRBD1|TRBJ1-1|-
TGTGCCAGCAGTGGACAGGGGATGAACACTGAAGCTTTCTTT
CASSGQGMNTEAFF
>TRBV7-3|-|TRBJ2-1|-
TGTGCCAGCAGCGGGGACTCCCCTGAGCAGTTCTTC
CASSGDSPEQFF
>TRBV19|-|TRBJ2-1|-
TGTGCCAGTAGTATGGCAGGGTGGAGTGAGCAGTTCTTC
CASSMAGWSEQFF
>TRBV4-2|-|TRBJ2-1|once
TGTGCCAGCAGCAAAGCCAATGAGCAGTTCTTC
CASSKANEQFF
>TRBV2|TRBD1|TRBJ1-6|-
TGTGCCGGAAGGTCATTGGGACAGGGGGCTGGCAGCGTGTCACCCCTCCACTTT
CAGRSLGQGAGSVSPLHF
>TRBV15|TRBD2|TRBJ2-1|few
TGTGCCACCAGCAGAACACTAGCGGTATCTTACAATGAGCAGTTCTTC
CATSRTLAVSYNEQFF
>TRBV5-6|-|TRBJ2-7|-
TGTGCCAGCAGCGGGAACGAGCAGTACTTC
CASSGNEQYF
>TRBV18|TRBD1|TRBJ1-4|-
TGTGCCAGCTCACCTACAGGGGGCAGTGAAAAACTGTTTTTT
CASSPTGGSEKLFF
>TRBV28|TRBD1|TRBJ1-2|medium-sized
TGTGCCCGCAGGGGGGCGGGGCGGGGGACTCTAAACTATGGCTACACCTTC
CARRGAGRGTLNYGYTF
>TRBV6-1|TRBD1|TRBJ1-2|-
TGTGCCAGCAGTGCGCAGGGGGCGAACTATGGCTACACCTTC
CASSAQGANYGYTF
>TRBV19|-|TRBJ2-2|-
TGTGCCAGTAGTATGTCCAGCGCGAACACCGGGGAGCTGTTTTTT
CASSMSSANTGELFF
>TRBV5-1|-|TRBJ2-5|-
TGCGCCAGCAGCGTTACAGAGTTCCAGGGTCGGCGGACCCAGTACTTC
CASSVTEFQGRRTQYF
>TRBV9|-|TRBJ1-1|-
TGTGCCAGCAGCGTAGCTCCAGGCAACACTGAAGCTTTCTTT
CASSVAPGNTEAFF
>TRBV28|TRBD2|TRBJ2-4|-
TGTGCCAGCAGTTCCGGGACTAGCGGCTACATTCAGTACTTC
CASSSGTSGYIQYF
>TRBV5-6|TRBD1|TRBJ2-7|once
TGTGCCAGCAGCTTGGGACAGGGATCTCGCGAGCAGTACTTC
CASSLGQGSREQYF
>TRBV19|-|TRBJ2-3|-
TGTGCCAGTAGTTATGCCTCCACAGATACGCAGTATTTT
CASSYASTDTQYF
>TRBV27|TRBD2|TRBJ2-1|-
TGTGCCAGCACAAAAGCGGGAGGCCGGGTTAATGAGCAGTTCTTC
CASTKAGGRVNEQFF
>TRBV5-1|TRBD2|TRBJ2-3|once
TGCGCCAGCAGCCGAAGCGGGAGGGCCTCCGCAGATACGCAGTATTTT
CASSRSGRASADTQYF
>TRBV28|-|TRBJ2-7|once
TGTGCCAGCAGTTTTCCGGCAGGGGGGTACGAGCAGTACTTC
CASSFPAGGYEQYF
>TRBV6-5|-|TRBJ1-5|-
TGTGCCAGCAGTGGCGGACCGTCGAATCAGCCCCAGCATTTT
CASSGGPSNQPQHF
>TRBV30|-|TRBJ2-7|-
TGTGCCTGGAGCCGAACGGAGGGGGGGCGGCAGTACTTC
CAWSRTEGGRQYF
>TRBV2|-|TRBJ1-2|-
TGTGCCAGCAGTGAAGTGATGAGGGATCTGTCCTATGGCTACACCTTC
CASSEVMRDLSYGYTF
>TRBV28|TRBD1|TRBJ2-3|-
TGTGCCAGCAGTTACGATACAGGGGCAGATACGCAGTATTTT
CASSYDTGADTQYF
>TRBV27|-|TRBJ1-6|few
TGTGCCAGCAGCTACTATAATTCACCCCTCCACTTT
CASSYYNSPLHF
>TRBV11-2|TRBD2|TRBJ2-1|-
TGTGCCAGCAGCTTAGTTTCGGGACTAGCGGGGGATGAGCAGTTCTTC
CASSLVSGLAGDEQFF
>TRBV5-4|-|TRBJ2-2|-
TGTGCCAGCACGACACCTAACACCGGGGAGCTGTTTTTT
CASTTPNTGELFF
>TRBV27|-|TRBJ2-1|-
TGTGCCAGCAGTTTGGGGGAGGCCTTTGAGCAGTTCTTC
CASSLGEAFEQFF
>TRBV19|-|TRBJ2-7|-
TGTGCCAGCTCCCAAGGGACCCCCTACGAGCAGTACTTC
CASSQGTPYEQYF
>TRBV6-1|TRBD2|TRBJ2-1|-
TGTGCCACCAATCCCGCCGGGGGGGCCTACAATGAGCAGTTCTTC
CATNPAGGAYNEQFF
>TRBV6-1|-|TRBJ1-2|-
TGTGCCAGCAGTGAAGCGGGGGGGCCAAACTATGGCTACACCTTC
CASSEAGGPNYGYTF
>TRBV28|-|TRBJ1-2|few
TGTGCCAGCAGTCCCCCGACCTTACCGATGCCCTATGGCTACACCTTC
CASSPPTLPMPYGYTF
>TRBV28|-|TRBJ1-2|-
TGTGCCAGCGACTCGCACGCTATACGCCGAATTTCTAATGGCTACACCTTC
CASDSHAIRRISNGYTF
>TRBV2|-|TRBJ2-7|once
TGTGCCGGCTCCCGGGACTTCTCCTACGAGCAGTACTTC
CAGSRDFSYEQYF
>TRBV9|-|TRBJ1-4|-
TGTGCCAGCAGCGTAGCTTTCAGGGATGAAAAACTGTTTTTT
CASSVAFRDEKLFF
>TRBV7-9|-|TRBJ2-2|-
TGTGCCAGCAGCTCCGCCACCGGGGAGCTGTTTTTT
CASSSATGELFF
>TRBV30|-|TRBJ1-6|-
TGTGCCTGGAGTCGAGTCCTTGCACAGGAAAATTCACCCCTCCACTTT
CAWSRVLAQENSPLHF
>TRBV20-1|-|TRBJ1-2|-
TGCAGTGCCTCCACTAACTATGGCTACACCTTC
CSASTNYGYTF
>TRBV7-9|TRBD1|TRBJ2-6|-
TGTGCCAGCAGCTCCCGCGACAGGGGGGTAGACTCTGGGGCCAACGTCCTGACTTTC
CASSSRDRGVDSGANVLTF
>TRBV10-2|TRBD1|TRBJ2-1|-
TGCGCCAGCAGTGATCCATACAGGGGTTCCCACAATGAGCAGTTCTTC
CASSDPYRGSHNEQFF
>TRBV15|TRBD2|TRBJ2-3|once
TGTGCCACCAGCAGAACCCAGCCCGGGCTAGCGGGAGCAGATACGCAGTATTTT
CATSRTQPGLAGADTQYF
>TRBV7-9|TRBD2|TRBJ2-5|-
TGTGCCAGCAGCCCTCACGGACTAGGGTTAGCGGAGACCCAGTACTTC
CASSPHGLGLAETQYF
>TRBV27|-|TRBJ1-1|-
TGTGCCAGCAGTTCCTCCGGGACCACTGAAGCTTTCTTT
CASSSSGTTEAFF
>TRBV7-3|TRBD1|TRBJ2-2|-
TGTGCCAGCAGCTTAAAGACAGGGGGCACCGGGGAGCTGTTTTTT
CASSLKTGGTGELFF
>TRBV7-6|-|TRBJ2-1|-
TGTGCCAGCAGCTTATCGAATGAGCAGTTCTTC
CASSLSNEQFF
>TRBV19|-|TRBJ2-7|-
TGTGCCAGTAGTATATCAGCGGATTACTACGAGCAGTACTTC
CASSISADYYEQYF